Below, 20 T cell receptor beta chains from the same sample are listed, as sequenced in a study of human T cells and chemical hapten exposure. TCRdb ran MiXCR on the RACE reads and lists one entry per CDR3 protein. The sample holds around 65,000 distinct CDR3 sequences, about 6% seen once. The time point denotes: healthy volunteer bleed at 6 weeks. Total RNA was isolated from whole blood that had not been fractionated. The sequencing input was whole blood. These receptors all stem from a female donor in good health. Some clones in this sample may be carry-over from other donors' samples.

This chain links TRBV5-4 with TRBJ2-1, with D perhaps matching TRBD1 (5 bases). The CDR3 has 13 amino acids. The germline CDR1 and CDR2 sequences are SGHNT and YYREEE (reference sequence). Trimming shortened V by 3 bases and J by 6 bases, and 10 bases separated the two germline ends. The CDR3 DNA is TGTGCCAGCAGCTCCACAGGCTTCAATGAGCAGTTCTTC. Translated: CASSSTGFNEQFF.

The chain employs TRBV7-9 and TRBJ1-1; the D is unclear. The V gene lost 7 bases and the J gene lost 2 bases, with 17 bases spanning the gap. The CDR3 runs 15 residues. Germline V gives CDR1 SEHNR, CDR2 FQNEAQ (reference sequence). Here the CDR3 reads CASTYYEIINTEAFF. DNA for the CDR3: TGTGCCAGCACCTATTATGAGATTATTAACACTGAAGCTTTCTTT.

CDR3 residues: CASSQSGSYGYTF. The DNA for the CDR3 is TGTGCCAGCAGTCAGTCCGGGAGCTATGGCTACACCTTC. The chain combines TRBV12-3 or TRBV12-4 with TRBJ1-2; D call uncertain. The CDR3 covers 13 residues. Trimming shortened V by 5 bases and J by 4 bases, and 11 bases separated the two germline ends.

This clonotype was detected a few times. V gene TRBV28 combines with J gene TRBJ2-1, with 7 positions matching TRBD1. CDR3 length: 13 amino acids. V shed 6 bases, J shed 9 bases, and the junction held 8 bases outside the gene matches. Looked up from germline, CDR1 is MDHEN and CDR2 is SYDVKM. The CDR3 here is CASRPDRAGEQFF. CDR3 nucleotide sequence: TGTGCCAGCAGACCCGACAGGGCCGGTGAGCAGTTCTTC.

The chain couples TRBV21-1 to TRBJ1-1; TRBD1, as called in the table, went unchecked against the DNA. TRBV21-1 is designated a pseudogene. CDR3 length equals 14 residues. CDR3 in DNA: TGTGCCAGCAGCAAAATTTATGGCAGGGGGCATGCTTTCTTT. This gives the protein CASSKIYGRGHAFF.

This clonotype has more than one count but fewer than ten. This chain uses TRBV20-1 with TRBJ1-1; 11 bases agree with TRBD1. J was trimmed by 7 bases and V by 5 bases; bases with no gene match: 9. There are 14 residues in the CDR3. CDR1 is DFQATT, CDR2 SNEGSKA, per germline (reference sequence). The CDR3 DNA reads as TGCAGTGCTTCGACCCCGGGACAGGGGGGTGAAGCTTTCTTT. Protein product: CSASTPGQGGEAFF.

This rearrangement joins TRBV7-8 to TRBJ2-3; TRBD2 aligns across 7 bases. Germline CDR1 SGHVS, CDR2 FQNEAQ. The CDR3 sequence is 14 residues long. V dropped 5 bases and J dropped 0; count of bases not matched to a gene: 2. The CDR3 here is CASSNSGSTDTQYF. CDR3 bases: TGTGCCAGCAGCAATAGCGGGAGCACAGATACGCAGTATTTT.

Ten or more counts support this clonotype. The chain combines TRBV5-5 with TRBJ2-7, with TRBD1 matching over 11 bases. The CDR3 length is 14 residues. Germline lookup yields CDR1 SGHKS and CDR2 YYEKEE (reference sequence). V gave up 4 bases and J gave up 2 bases; unmatched junction bases: 2. The CDR3 DNA is TGTGCCAGCAGCGTGGGACAGGGGGCCTACGAGCAGTACTTC. It translates to CASSVGQGAYEQYF.

This clonotype appeared a few times. This chain connects TRBV10-3 to TRBJ2-3; 10 nucleotides agree with TRBD1. Per the germline V gene, CDR1 is ENHRY and CDR2 is SYGVKD. The CDR3 spans 14 residues. V gave up 9 bases and J gave up 3 bases; unmatched junction bases: 6. The CDR3 region is CAIRQGARTDTQYF. Here the CDR3 DNA reads TGTGCCATTAGACAGGGGGCAAGAACAGATACGCAGTATTTT.

The table lists this clonotype with many counts. The rearrangement joins TRBV7-2 to TRBJ1-5, with 10 bases aligning to TRBD1. CDR1 and CDR2 from the germline V gene are SGHTA and FQGNSA. This CDR3 contains 14 residues. V trimming: 10 bases; J trimming: 2 bases; junction bases outside the gene matches: 5. The CDR3 sequence: CATGQGERNQPQHF. The CDR3 bases are TGTGCCACCGGACAGGGGGAACGCAATCAGCCCCAGCATTTT.

The rearrangement uses TRBV29-1 and TRBJ2-5; 9 bases match TRBD1. The germline CDR1 and CDR2 sequences are SQVTM and ANQGSEA. The V gene end was trimmed by 5 bases and the J gene end by 5 bases; junction bases not matched to a gene: 15. The CDR3 loop spans 16 amino acids. The CDR3 sequence is CSVRDTGGQEEETQYF. CDR3 nucleotides: TGCAGCGTTCGAGACACAGGGGGCCAGGAGGAGGAGACCCAGTACTTC.

The table lists this clonotype with many counts. This chain joins TRBV7-2 and TRBJ2-1; a weak D match, TRBD1 (5 bases). The CDR3 is 13 amino acids. Trimming took 4 bases from V and 5 from J, leaving 9 bases between them. CDR1 is SGHTA, CDR2 FQGNSA, per germline. The CDR3 protein is CASSSQVNNEQFF. CDR3 DNA sequence: TGTGCCAGCAGCTCACAGGTAAACAATGAGCAGTTCTTC.

This sequence joins TRBV12-3 or TRBV12-4 and TRBJ2-6; no definite D call. The CDR3 spans 11 residues. V was clipped by 3 bases and J by 15 bases, with 9 bases between them. In nucleotides, the CDR3 is TGTGCCAGCAGTTTCGGTCCCGACCTGACTTTC. This encodes CASSFGPDLTF.

This clonotype was counted ten times or more. The V and J genes are TRBV4-1 and TRBJ2-1; D may be TRBD2 (6 bases). Trimming removed 4 bases at V and 8 bases at J, with 27 bases between. CDR3 size: 18 residues. The germline CDR1 and CDR2 sequences are MGHRA and YSYEKL. The CDR3 sequence is CASSLSSGRERRPDEQFF. CDR3 nucleotides: TGCGCCAGCAGCCTGAGCTCCGGCCGGGAGAGACGGCCCGATGAGCAGTTCTTC.

The chain couples TRBV18 to TRBJ2-1, with 7 bases identical to TRBD2. The germline V gene encodes CDR1 KGHSH and CDR2 LQKENI. The length of the CDR3 is 15 residues. V lost 6 bases and J lost 3; bases outside the gene matches: 8. The CDR3 region is CASSRGRNVYNEQFF. The CDR3, as DNA: TGTGCCAGCTCCCGCGGGAGAAACGTCTACAATGAGCAGTTCTTC.

This clonotype has a count of ten or more. This sequence joins TRBV4-3 and TRBJ1-2; D unresolved. The germline CDR1 and CDR2 sequences are LGHNA and YSLEER. This CDR3 is 15 amino acids long. The germline V and J ends were trimmed by 1 base and 6 bases, with 15 bases remaining between them. The CDR3 DNA follows: TGCGCCAGCAGCCAAGGGCGAGCTGGGCTAAATGGCTACACCTTC. This translates into CASSQGRAGLNGYTF.

The sample holds many counts of this clonotype. The chain couples TRBV28 to TRBJ2-2, with D possibly being TRBD1 (5 bases). Trimming removed 2 bases from V and 1 base from J, with 5 bases in between. Germline V gene data show CDR1 as MDHEN and CDR2 as SYDVKM. The CDR3 has 14 residues. In DNA, the CDR3 is TGTGCCAGCAGTTTAGGACAGAACACCGGGGAGCTGTTTTTT. Translation: CASSLGQNTGELFF.

This clonotype was found many times. The V call is TRBV7-2, the J call TRBJ2-3; 8 bases fit TRBD2. Germline CDR1 and CDR2: SGHTA and FQGNSA. Losses at the gene ends were 0 bases for V and 2 bases for J; bases not matched to a gene: 10. This CDR3 is built from 18 residues. The CDR3 is CASSLALREAKNTDTQYF. The CDR3 DNA reads as TGTGCCAGCAGCTTAGCGCTGCGGGAGGCCAAAAACACAGATACGCAGTATTTT. The variable domain in full, completed from reference TRBV7-2 and TRBJ2-3, reads GAGVSQSPSNKVTEKGKDVELRCDPISGHTALYWYRQSLGQGLEFLIYFQGNSAPDKSGLPSDRFSAERTGGSVSTLTIQRTQQEDSAVYLCASSLALREAKNTDTQYFGPGTRLTVL.

This clonotype was seen many times. V and J are TRBV28 and TRBJ2-3, with 7 bases matching TRBD2. Germline values: CDR1 MDHEN, CDR2 SYDVKM. With 6 bases clipped from V and 0 bases from J, the junction kept 6 bases outside the gene matches. The CDR3 is 15 residues long. The DNA for the CDR3 is TGTGCCAGCAGAGGCGGGAGTATCAGCACAGATACGCAGTATTTT. Encoded protein: CASRGGSISTDTQYF.

This clonotype was seen a handful of times. The chain is built from TRBV7-9 and TRBJ2-1; no reliable D call. CDR3 length: 11 residues. Germline CDR1 reads SEHNR; CDR2 reads FQNEAQ (reference sequence). Trimming shortened V by 1 base and J by 10 bases, and 5 bases separated the two germline ends. Written as DNA, the CDR3 is TGTGCCAGCAGCTTAGTGGGGGAGCAGTTCTTC. This encodes CASSLVGEQFF.